This entry describes one T cell receptor (beta chain). Antigen specificity is unknown. This record comes from a study of T cell responses to AZD1222 COVID-19 vaccine. Notes on the study in general: Close to half of spike-specific TCRs reportedly recognize unmutated variant regions. After two AZD1222 doses, spike-specific TCR breadth and depth rose versus day 0.

Germline V gene data show CDR1 as MNHEY and CDR2 as SVGEGT. The ends were cut back, 6 bases at V and 0 bases at J, with 15 bases in the middle. CDR3 length: 16 residues. TCRdb's table, derived via immunoSEQ multiplex PCR, lists solely in-frame clones and lacks some. The sample lists roughly 150,000 clones, approximately 86% occurring once. The specimen was peripheral blood, collected on day 0 of AZD1222 vaccination. This rearrangement joins TRBV6-2 or TRBV6-3 to TRBJ1-3, with no clear D. This receptor was obtained from an adult in good health. This CDR3 reads CASSATDWSSGNTIYF. Written as DNA, the CDR3 is TGTGCCAGCAGCGCCACCGACTGGTCCTCTGGAAACACCATATATTTT.